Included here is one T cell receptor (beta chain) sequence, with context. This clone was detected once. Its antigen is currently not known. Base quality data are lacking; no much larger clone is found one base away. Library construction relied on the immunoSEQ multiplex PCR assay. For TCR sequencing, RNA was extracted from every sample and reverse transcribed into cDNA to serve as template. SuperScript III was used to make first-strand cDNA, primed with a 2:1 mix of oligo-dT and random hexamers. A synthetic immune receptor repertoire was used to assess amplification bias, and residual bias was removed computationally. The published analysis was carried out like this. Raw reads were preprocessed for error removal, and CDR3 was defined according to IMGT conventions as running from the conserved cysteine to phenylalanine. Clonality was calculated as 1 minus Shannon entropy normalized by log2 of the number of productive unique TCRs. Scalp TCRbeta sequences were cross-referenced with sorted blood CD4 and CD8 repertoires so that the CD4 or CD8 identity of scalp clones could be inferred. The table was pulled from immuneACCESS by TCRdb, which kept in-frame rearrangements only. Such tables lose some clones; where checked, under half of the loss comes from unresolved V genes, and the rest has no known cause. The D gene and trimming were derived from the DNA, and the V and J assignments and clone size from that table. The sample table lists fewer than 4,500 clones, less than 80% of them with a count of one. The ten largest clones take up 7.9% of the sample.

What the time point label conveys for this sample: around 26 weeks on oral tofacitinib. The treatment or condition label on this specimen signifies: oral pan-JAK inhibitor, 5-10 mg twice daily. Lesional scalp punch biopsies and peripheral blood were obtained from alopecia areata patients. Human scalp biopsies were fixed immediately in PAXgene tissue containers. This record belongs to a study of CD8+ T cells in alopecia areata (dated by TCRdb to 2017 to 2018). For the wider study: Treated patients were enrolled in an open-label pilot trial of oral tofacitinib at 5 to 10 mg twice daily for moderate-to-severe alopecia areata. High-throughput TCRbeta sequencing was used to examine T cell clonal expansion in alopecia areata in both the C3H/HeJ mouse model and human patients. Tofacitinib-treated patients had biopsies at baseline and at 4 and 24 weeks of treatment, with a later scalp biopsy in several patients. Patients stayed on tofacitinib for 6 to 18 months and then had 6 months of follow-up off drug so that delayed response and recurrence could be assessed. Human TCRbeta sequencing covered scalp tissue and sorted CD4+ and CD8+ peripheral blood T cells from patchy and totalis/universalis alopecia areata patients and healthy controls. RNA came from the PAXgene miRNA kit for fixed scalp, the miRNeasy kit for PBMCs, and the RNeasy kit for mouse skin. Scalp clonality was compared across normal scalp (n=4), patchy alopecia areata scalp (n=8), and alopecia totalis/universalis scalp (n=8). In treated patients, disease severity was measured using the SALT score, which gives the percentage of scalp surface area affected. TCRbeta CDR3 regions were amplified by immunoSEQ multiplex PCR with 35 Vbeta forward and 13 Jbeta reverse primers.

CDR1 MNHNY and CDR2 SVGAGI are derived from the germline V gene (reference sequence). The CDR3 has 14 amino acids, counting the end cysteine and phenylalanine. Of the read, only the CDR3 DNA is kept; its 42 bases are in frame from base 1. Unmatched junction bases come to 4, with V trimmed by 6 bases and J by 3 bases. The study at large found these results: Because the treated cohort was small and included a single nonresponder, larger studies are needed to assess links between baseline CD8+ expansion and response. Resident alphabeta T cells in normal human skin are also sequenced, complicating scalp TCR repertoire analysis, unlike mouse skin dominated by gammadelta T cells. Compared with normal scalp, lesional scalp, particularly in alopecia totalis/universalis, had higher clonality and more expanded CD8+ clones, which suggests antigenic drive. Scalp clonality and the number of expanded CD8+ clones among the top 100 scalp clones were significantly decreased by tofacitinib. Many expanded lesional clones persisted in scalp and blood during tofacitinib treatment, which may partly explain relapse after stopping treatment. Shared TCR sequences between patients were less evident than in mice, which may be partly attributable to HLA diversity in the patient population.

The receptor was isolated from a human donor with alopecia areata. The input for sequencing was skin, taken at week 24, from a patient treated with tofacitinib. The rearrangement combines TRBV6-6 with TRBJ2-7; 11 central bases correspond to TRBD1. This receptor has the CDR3 CASRGTGGVYEQYF. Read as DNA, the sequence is TGTGCCAGCAGGGGGACAGGGGGGGTCTACGAGCAGTACTTC.